One and the same sample provided the 13 T cell receptor beta chains below, sequenced in a study of post-analysis software for immune sequencing data. The study's findings and limits: Patients had higher frequencies than controls of five TRBV segments, including TRBV5-6, TRBV5-1 and TRBV20-1.

Their antigen targets remain unknown. TCR beta libraries were prepared from cDNA with unique molecular identifiers. TCRdb re-called the PCR reads with MiXCR, one entry per CDR3 protein. The table lists 380,000 or so distinct CDR3 sequences, around 33% of them singletons. Source material: blood. The receptor source for this set is a girl under 18 with multiple sclerosis.

V usage is TRBV20-1 and J usage is TRBJ2-5; TRBD2 might be the D (6 bases). The V end was cut by 1 base, the J end by 1 base, with 13 bases between. CDR3 length equals 15 residues. From germline, CDR1 is DFQATT and CDR2 SNEGSKA (reference sequence). The CDR3 reads CSARGRTGGQETQYF. As DNA, the CDR3 is TGCAGTGCTAGAGGCCGGACCGGGGGCCAAGAGACCCAGTACTTC.

V is TRBV4-1 and J is TRBJ2-7; D uncertain. Per germline, CDR1 MGHRA and CDR2 YSYEKL. V lost 4 bases to trimming and J lost 3 bases, with 22 bases between them. This CDR3 contains 17 residues. The CDR3 region is CASSLFATAGNHYEQYF. The CDR3 coding sequence is TGCGCCAGCAGCCTTTTCGCAACGGCTGGGAACCACTACGAGCAGTACTTC.

The chain carries TRBV10-3 and TRBJ2-3; D is ambiguous. Per germline, CDR1 ENHRY and CDR2 SYGVKD. Trimming took 6 bases from V and 0 from J, leaving 7 bases between them. This CDR3 region has 13 residues. CDR3 in DNA: TGTGCCATCAGGGGGATGAGCACAGATACGCAGTATTTT. As protein: CAIRGMSTDTQYF.

The gene calls are TRBV3-1 and TRBJ2-7; D gene ambiguous. There are 16 residues in the CDR3. The germline V gene encodes CDR1 LGHDT and CDR2 YNNKEL (reference sequence). V dropped 2 bases and J dropped 1 base, with 15 bases sitting between them. The CDR3 bases are TGTGCCAGCAGCCAAAGGTGGGAAGGTCCTTCCTACGAGCAGTACTTC. Its protein is CASSQRWEGPSYEQYF.

This chain connects TRBV7-9 to TRBJ2-7; D unresolved. Germline V gives CDR1 SEHNR, CDR2 FQNEAQ (reference sequence). This CDR3 contains 13 residues. V lost 2 bases and J lost 5, with 10 bases in between. The CDR3 here is CASSLPSVNEQYF. The CDR3 DNA sequence: TGTGCCAGCAGCTTACCCTCGGTGAACGAGCAGTACTTC.

This clonotype occurred a few times. V gene TRBV7-3 combines with J gene TRBJ2-7; D is unresolved. The germline gives CDR1 SGHTA, CDR2 FQGTGA. V lost 1 base, J lost 6 bases, and 13 bases lay in between. This CDR3 spans 14 amino acids. In DNA, the CDR3 is TGTGCCAGCAGCTTAATGGGCCAGTCGGGCGAGCAGTACTTC. Amino acid sequence: CASSLMGQSGEQYF.

The chain has TRBV4-1 and TRBJ1-2, with D perhaps matching TRBD1 (6 bases). In germline, CDR1 is MGHRA, CDR2 YSYEKL. The CDR3 is 16 residues long. V was cut by 4 bases and J by 4 bases, with 19 bases left in between. This CDR3 is CASSPDQVRGPYGYTF. As DNA, the CDR3 is TGCGCCAGCAGCCCGGATCAAGTCCGGGGGCCCTATGGCTACACCTTC.

This chain joins TRBV5-5 and TRBJ1-1, with 8 bases aligning to TRBD1. Looked up from germline, CDR1 is SGHKS and CDR2 is YYEKEE (reference sequence). This CDR3 is built from 14 residues. With 3 bases clipped from V and 1 base from J, the junction kept 2 bases outside the gene matches. CDR3 protein: CASSYTGGNTEAFF. In DNA, the CDR3 is TGTGCCAGCAGCTACACAGGGGGGAACACTGAAGCTTTCTTT.

The gene calls are TRBV20-1 and TRBJ2-7; D may be TRBD1 or TRBD2 (5 bases each). The CDR3 is 15 amino acids. V was shortened by 0 bases and J by 2 bases, with 14 bases between the two germline ends. Germline CDR1 and CDR2: DFQATT and SNEGSKA (reference sequence). CDR3 protein: CSARDLGTPPYEQYF. CDR3 DNA sequence: TGCAGTGCTAGAGATCTTGGGACGCCTCCCTACGAGCAGTACTTC.

This chain uses TRBV6-2 or TRBV6-3 with TRBJ1-1; tentatively, D is TRBD1 (5 bases). This CDR3 is built from 13 residues. The germline gives CDR1 MNHEY, CDR2 SVGEGT. V lost 1 base to trimming and J lost 6 bases, with 9 bases between them. This chain's CDR3 is CASSYFQGSEAFF. The CDR3 DNA sequence: TGTGCCAGCAGTTACTTTCAGGGCTCTGAAGCTTTCTTT.

The V and J genes are TRBV7-6 and TRBJ1-2; D is ambiguous. With 1 base removed from V and 3 bases from J, the gap between germline ends came to 6 bases. The CDR3 loop spans 13 amino acids. The V gene's germline CDR1 is SGHVS and CDR2 FNYEAQ. The CDR3 sequence: CASSLGHDYGYTF. The CDR3 region has the DNA TGTGCCAGCAGCTTAGGACATGACTATGGCTACACCTTC.

This clonotype was detected only a few times. The V gene is TRBV12-3 or TRBV12-4, the J gene TRBJ2-1; 10 positions match TRBD2. J gave up 9 bases and V 2 bases, and 4 bases lay outside the gene matches. The CDR3 is 14 amino acids. The CDR3 reads CASSLKRGGFEQFF. CDR3 sequence (DNA): TGTGCCAGCAGTTTAAAGCGGGGGGGCTTTGAGCAGTTCTTC.

Only one count was recorded for this clonotype. V and J are TRBV28 and TRBJ2-3; D is uncertain. The V and J ends lost 7 bases and 5 bases respectively, with 7 bases between them. Germline V gene data show CDR1 as MDHEN and CDR2 as SYDVKM. CDR3 length: 11 residues. This CDR3 is CASTVEDTQYF. Written as DNA, the CDR3 is TGTGCCAGCACGGTGGAAGATACGCAGTATTTT.